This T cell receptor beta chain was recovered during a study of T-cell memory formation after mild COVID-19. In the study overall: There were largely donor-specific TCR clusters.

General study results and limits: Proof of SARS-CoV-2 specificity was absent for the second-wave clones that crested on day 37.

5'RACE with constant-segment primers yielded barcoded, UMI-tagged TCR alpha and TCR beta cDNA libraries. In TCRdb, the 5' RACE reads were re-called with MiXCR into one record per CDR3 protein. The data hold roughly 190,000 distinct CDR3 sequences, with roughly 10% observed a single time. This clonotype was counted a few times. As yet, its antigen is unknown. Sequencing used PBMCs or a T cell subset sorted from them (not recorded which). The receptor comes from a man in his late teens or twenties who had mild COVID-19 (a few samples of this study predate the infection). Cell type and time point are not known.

The CDR3 reads CASSIEGVLNQPQHF. The DNA of the CDR3 is TGTGCCAGTAGTATAGAGGGGGTCCTCAATCAGCCCCAGCATTTT. The V gene is TRBV19, the J gene TRBJ1-5; D may be TRBD1 (5 bases). Per germline, CDR1 LNHDA and CDR2 SQIVND (reference sequence). V lost 0 bases and J 3 bases, leaving 9 bases between the germline ends. This CDR3 is 15 amino acids long.